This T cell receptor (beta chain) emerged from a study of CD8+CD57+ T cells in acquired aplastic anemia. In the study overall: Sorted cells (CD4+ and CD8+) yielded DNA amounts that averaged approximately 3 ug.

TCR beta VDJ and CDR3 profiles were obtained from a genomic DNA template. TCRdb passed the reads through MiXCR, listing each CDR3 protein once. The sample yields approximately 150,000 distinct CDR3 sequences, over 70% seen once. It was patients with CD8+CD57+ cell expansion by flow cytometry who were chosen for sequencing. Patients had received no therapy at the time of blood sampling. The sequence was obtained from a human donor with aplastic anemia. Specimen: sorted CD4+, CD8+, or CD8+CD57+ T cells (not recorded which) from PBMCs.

Here the CDR3 reads CSAQTGESNNEQFF. In DNA form, the CDR3 reads TGCAGTGCTCAAACAGGGGAAAGTAACAATGAGCAGTTCTTC. This chain joins TRBV20-1 and TRBJ2-1; 7 nucleotides match TRBD1. V was pared by 5 bases and J by 5 bases, with 9 bases of the junction left unmatched. The CDR3 spans 14 residues. Germline CDR1 DFQATT, CDR2 SNEGSKA (reference sequence).